This is a list of T cell receptor beta chains from one sample in a study of T cells in Graves' hyperthyroidism and ophthalmopathy. TCRdb itself ran the multiplex PCR reads through MiXCR, one entry per CDR3 protein. This repertoire shows hundreds of thousands of distinct CDR3 sequences, around 20% found once; its top ten account for roughly 44%. The sample comprised blood. Receptors were obtained from a man aged 35 to 55 with Graves' ophthalmopathy. The CDR3 runs from the conserved cysteine through the conserved F or W. Each record gives: D gene, J gene, V gene, clone size, CDR3 DNA, CDR3 protein. A D gene is named only where the DNA matches it firmly. Clone size is shown for a subset of rows, as once, few, many or a class of expanded clone.

.	TRBJ1-1	TRBV11-2	many	TGTGCCAGCAGCTCCTTCGCGGGTGAAGCTTTCTTT	CASSSFAGEAFF
.	TRBJ2-2	TRBV5-5	few	TGTGCCAGCACCAGAGGGGCAGGGTCTTTGCCCGGGGAGCTGTTTTTT	CASTRGAGSLPGELFF
TRBD1	TRBJ2-7	TRBV6-2/TRBV6-3	.	TGTGCCAGCAGTCTCTCGAAGACAGGGTTCTCCTACGAGCAGTACTTC	CASSLSKTGFSYEQYF
.	TRBJ1-1	TRBV28	.	TGTGCCAGCAGTTTCCCCGTTGGATGGGGCACTGAAGCTTTCTTT	CASSFPVGWGTEAFF
.	TRBJ2-3	TRBV3-1	many	TGTGCCAGCAGGCCTCACGGGGGTCAAGATACGCAGTATTTT	CASRPHGGQDTQYF
TRBD2	TRBJ2-1	TRBV12-3/TRBV12-4	few	TGTGCCAGCAGTGTTGACTTCCGAGCGGGACCGAACCCAATAAATGAGCAGTTCTTC	CASSVDFRAGPNPINEQFF
TRBD1	TRBJ1-5	TRBV2	many	TGTGCCAGCAACGACAGGGCAGGTCAGCCCCAGCATTTT	CASNDRAGQPQHF
.	TRBJ1-1	TRBV5-5	.	TGTGCCAGCAGCTTGGAGGGGACGGTGTTTTGGTACACTGAAGCTTTCTTT	CASSLEGTVFWYTEAFF
TRBD1	TRBJ1-5	TRBV12-3/TRBV12-4	many	TGTGCCAGTACACACGACAGGGTTGATCAGCCCCAGCATTTT	CASTHDRVDQPQHF
TRBD1	TRBJ2-2	TRBV29-1	.	TGCAGCGTTGTCGGCCCCGGGACAGCCTCCCACACCGGGGAGCTGTTTTTT	CSVVGPGTASHTGELFF
TRBD2	TRBJ2-1	TRBV11-2	.	TGTGCCAGCGGATACCCCCCTACCGGGACTAGCGGATTCTATGAGCAGTTCTTC	CASGYPPTGTSGFYEQFF
.	TRBJ2-1	TRBV30	.	TGTGCCTGCCGACCCCGCTACGAGCAGTTCTTC	CACRPRYEQFF
.	TRBJ2-4	TRBV2	.	TGTGCCAGCAGTGGAAATAGCGGTGAGGACATTCAGTACTTC	CASSGNSGEDIQYF
.	TRBJ2-2	TRBV10-3	.	TGTGCCATCAGTGAGTCGAGGGCAGGCGAGCTGTTTTTT	CAISESRAGELFF
.	TRBJ1-4	TRBV20-1	few	TGCAGTGCTCCGTCCCTAGAGGATGAAAAACTGTTTTTT	CSAPSLEDEKLFF
.	TRBJ2-2	TRBV6-1	.	TGTGCCAGCCGACCCGTGGGGCCCGGGGAGCTGTTTTTT	CASRPVGPGELFF
.	TRBJ2-3	TRBV20-1	many	TGCAGTGCTAGAGGTGGCACAGATACGCAGTATTTT	CSARGGTDTQYF
.	TRBJ1-5	TRBV20-1	few	TGCAGTGCCTCAGTCTGGACAAATCAGCCCCAGCATTTT	CSASVWTNQPQHF
TRBD2	TRBJ2-7	TRBV2	many	TGTGCCAGCAGCCGGGGGACTAGCTCCATTCTCATCTACGAGCAGTACTTC	CASSRGTSSILIYEQYF
.	TRBJ1-5	TRBV6-1	.	TGTGCCAGCAGTCATTACAGGGATCTCAATCAGCCCCAGCATTTT	CASSHYRDLNQPQHF
.	TRBJ1-1	TRBV27	.	TGTGCCAGCAGTCCCCGGGGGGCGCGGGAAGCTTTCTTT	CASSPRGAREAFF
.	TRBJ1-5	TRBV20-1	.	TGCAGTGCTGGCCCGGGAGTAAATCAGCCCCAGCATTTT	CSAGPGVNQPQHF
.	TRBJ2-5	TRBV9	.	TGTGCCAGCAGCGTAACTCAAACCCAAGGAGAGACCCAGTACTTC	CASSVTQTQGETQYF
TRBD1	TRBJ2-3	TRBV7-3	.	TGTGCCAGCAGCTTAACCCCGGGACAGAGATACACAGATACGCAGTATTTT	CASSLTPGQRYTDTQYF
.	TRBJ2-2	TRBV7-2	many	TGTGCCAGCACCCCGAGAGAGAACACCGGGGAGCTGTTTTTT	CASTPRENTGELFF
TRBD1	TRBJ1-2	TRBV6-2/TRBV6-3	few	TGTGCCAGCAGTTACCCTCCCGGGACAGGCCCTAACTATGGCTACACCTTC	CASSYPPGTGPNYGYTF
.	TRBJ2-7	TRBV11-2	few	TGTGCCAGCAGCCCATGGGACACCTACGAGCAGTACTTC	CASSPWDTYEQYF
.	TRBJ2-1	TRBV20-1	.	TGCAGTGCTGAGGTGGGCGCGAGCTCCTACAATGAGCAGTTCTTC	CSAEVGASSYNEQFF
.	TRBJ2-1	TRBV20-1	many	TGCAGTGCTGGCGAAGTATACAATGAGCAGTTCTTC	CSAGEVYNEQFF
.	TRBJ2-5	TRBV12-3/TRBV12-4	many	TGTGCCAGCACCGTGTACCAAGAGACCCAGTACTTC	CASTVYQETQYF
TRBD2	TRBJ2-7	TRBV3-1	.	TGTGCCAGCAGCCTCCCCGTAGCGGGGGGCTACGAGCAGTACTTC	CASSLPVAGGYEQYF
TRBD2	TRBJ2-3	TRBV7-3	.	TGTGCCAGCAGCTTGGACGGGAGGGTTGCAGATACGCAGTATTTT	CASSLDGRVADTQYF
.	TRBJ2-7	TRBV6-2/TRBV6-3	.	TGTGCCAGCAGCCGATTCGAATTAAATTCGGTGACGCAGTACTTC	CASSRFELNSVTQYF
TRBD2	TRBJ2-5	TRBV5-1	.	TGCGCCAGCTCCGCGGGGGGGAAGGAGACCCAGTACTTC	CASSAGGKETQYF
.	TRBJ1-6	TRBV6-1	.	TGTGCCAGCAGTACCATCTTGCGGGCTAGGTCACCCCTCCACTTT	CASSTILRARSPLHF
.	TRBJ1-6	TRBV19	.	TGTGCCAGTAGTCTCGACACCCTCTATAATTCACCCCTCCACTTT	CASSLDTLYNSPLHF
.	TRBJ1-1	TRBV20-1	few	TGCAGTGCGCGGGGGGGGGGGGAGTACACTGAAGCTTTCTTT	CSARGGGEYTEAFF
.	TRBJ1-1	TRBV20-1	many	TGCAGTGCTTCCCCCGTTACGAACACTGAAGCTTTCTTT	CSASPVTNTEAFF
TRBD1	TRBJ2-7	TRBV12-3/TRBV12-4	many	TGTGCCAGCAGTTTACGACAGGGTACCTACGAGCAGTACTTC	CASSLRQGTYEQYF
TRBD1	TRBJ2-2	TRBV3-1	few	TGTGCCAGCAGTCGGACAGGGGGCCCGAACACCGGGGAGCTGTTTTTT	CASSRTGGPNTGELFF
.	TRBJ1-1	TRBV2	many	TGTGCCAGCAGTGAACTGGGGGGGCTGGGCACTGAAGCTTTCTTT	CASSELGGLGTEAFF
.	TRBJ1-2	TRBV28	many	TGTGCCACCGACACCGACGCTGGCTACACCTTC	CATDTDAGYTF
TRBD1	TRBJ2-1	TRBV6-5	few	TGTGCCAGCAGTTACCACCGGGACAGGGGTGGCAATGAGCAGTTCTTC	CASSYHRDRGGNEQFF
.	TRBJ2-2	TRBV12-3/TRBV12-4	many	TGTGCCAGCACCTTGGGCCTAGCCCCGACCGGGGAGCTGTTTTTT	CASTLGLAPTGELFF
.	TRBJ2-7	TRBV7-8	few	TGTGCCAGCAGCTTAGGAGCTTTTGGCTACGAGCAGTACTTC	CASSLGAFGYEQYF
TRBD1	TRBJ2-2	TRBV7-9	.	TGTGTCAGCAGCCCTCAGGGGGCCACCGGGGAGCTGTTTTTT	CVSSPQGATGELFF
TRBD1	TRBJ2-7	TRBV7-9	few	TGTGCCAGCAGCTTAGTGACAGGGTACATCGACGAGCAGTACTTC	CASSLVTGYIDEQYF